This TCR beta chain was identified during a study of blood T cells in healthy people across ages. Study-wide results and limits: Diversity was higher, and naive CD4+ cells more numerous, in long-lived donors than in aged donors. With unsorted PBMCs, a conclusive comparison of naive versus antigen-experienced cells was not possible.

CDR1 is MNHNS, CDR2 SASEGT, per germline. There are 13 residues in the CDR3. A sample-barcoded 5' primer and a J-beta primer mix were used in a second PCR of roughly 6 to 11 cycles. A single record per CDR3 protein comes from TCRdb applying MiXCR to the 5' RACE reads. The profile covers about 1.6 million distinct CDR3 sequences, with about 35% appearing a single time and about 11% taken by the ten largest. Remarks on this clonotype: The antigen is not known. A much larger clone lies a single base off, so this may be a read error.

Sequencing was done on a sample of blood. The TCR sequence derives from a woman aged 30 to 39 in good health. The chain links TRBV6-1 to TRBJ2-7; D is possibly TRBD1 or TRBD2 (6 bases each). The J call may be faulty, since TRBJ2-5 better matches the DNA end. The chain's CDR3 is CAGSRGQRETQYF. Here the CDR3 DNA reads TGTGCCGGCTCACGGGGGCAGAGGGAGACCCAGTACTTC.